This passage covers 7 T cell receptor beta chains from one sample sequenced in a study of T cell responses to AZD1222 COVID-19 vaccine. Profiling relied on immunoSEQ multiplex PCR, and the TCRdb table lists in-frame clones only, not all of them. The table includes about 86,000 clones, roughly nine tenths detected once. Material: peripheral blood, obtained 28 days after the second AZD1222 dose. The receptor source for this set is an adult who received the AZD1222 COVID-19 vaccine.

V is TRBV5-1 and J is TRBJ1-1, with D unclear. The germline V gene has CDR1 SGHRS and CDR2 YFSETQ. V lost 5 bases, J lost 0 bases, and 14 bases lay in between. The CDR3 has 15 residues. The CDR3 loop reads CASSYNGLMNTEAFF. CDR3 DNA: TGCGCCAGCAGTTATAACGGCTTGATGAACACTGAAGCTTTCTTT.

The V and J genes are TRBV6-5 and TRBJ1-5; unclear D gene. Germline CDR1 reads MNHEY; CDR2 reads SVGAGI. CDR3 length: 15 residues. V was pared by 5 bases and J by 5 bases, with 16 bases between. The chain's CDR3 is CASSSHSAADQPQHF. CDR3 in DNA: TGTGCCAGCAGTAGCCACTCCGCAGCGGATCAGCCCCAGCATTTT.

This chain joins TRBV5-6 and TRBJ2-7; no firm D call. V was clipped by 0 bases and J by 1 base, with 8 bases between them. CDR3 length equals 14 residues. The germline gives CDR1 SGHDT, CDR2 YYEEEE. CDR3 bases: TGTGCCAGCAGCTTGGCCCTTATTTCCTACGAGCAGTACTTC. It yields the protein CASSLALISYEQYF. Full variable domain (missing parts from reference TRBV5-6 and TRBJ2-7): DAGVTQSPTHLIKTRGQQVTLRCSPKSGHDTVSWYQQALGQGPQFIFQYYEEEERQRGNFPDRFSGHQFPNYSSELNVNALLLGDSALYLCASSLALISYEQYFGPGTRLTVT.

This clone was seen once. The chain employs TRBV27 and TRBJ2-7; 9 bases fit TRBD1. Trimming removed 2 bases from V and 2 bases from J; junction bases left unmatched: 7. Germline CDR1 reads MNHEY; CDR2 reads SMNVEV (reference sequence). The CDR3 is made up of 16 amino acids. The DNA for the CDR3 is TGTGCCAGCAGTTTAGCCCCGGGGACAGGGACCTACGAGCAGTACTTC. It translates to CASSLAPGTGTYEQYF.

The gene calls are TRBV7-8 and TRBJ2-5, with TRBD1 matching over 7 bases. The J segment lost 2 bases and the V segment lost 3 bases, leaving 12 bases of the junction unmatched. Germline V lookup: CDR1 SGHVS, CDR2 FQNEAQ. The CDR3 contains 17 residues. The CDR3 coding sequence is TGTGCCAGCAGCTTGCCCGAGGGGGCGGTCGAGCAAGAGACCCAGTACTTC. Translating it yields CASSLPEGAVEQETQYF.

V is TRBV13 and J is TRBJ2-3; the D gene is possibly TRBD1 (5 bases). Trimming cost V 3 bases and J 2 bases, with 24 bases left between them. There are 19 residues in the CDR3. CDR1 and CDR2 (germline): PRHDT, FYEKMQ (reference sequence). The CDR3 region is CASSFPGEWGKKYTDTQYF. The CDR3, as DNA: TGTGCCAGCAGCTTTCCAGGAGAATGGGGCAAAAAGTACACAGATACGCAGTATTTT.

The V and J genes are TRBV2 and TRBJ2-3; 10 nucleotides agree with TRBD2. CDR1 and CDR2 from the germline V gene are SNHLY and FYNNEI. V gave up 2 bases and J gave up 2 bases; unmatched junction bases: 7. The CDR3 contains 17 residues. CDR3 nucleotides: TGTGCCAGCAGTGAACTGTCTAGCGGGGGCACCACAGATACGCAGTATTTT. Translating gives CASSELSSGGTTDTQYF.